The 18 T cell receptor beta chains below all came from one sample that was sequenced in a study of shared clonotypes between healthy human individuals. Clones were sequenced by immunoSEQ multiplex PCR, and TCRdb holds only the in-frame ones, with some missing. The sample consists of 2,500,000 or so clones, under 95% of them appearing once. Input material: naive CD4+ T cells from PBMCs. Subset described: CD45RA+ positively selected. These receptors all stem from a man in his late teens or twenties in good health. Some clones in this sample may be carry-over from other donors' samples.

The genes are TRBV7-2 and TRBJ2-4; no firm D call. The germline V and J ends were trimmed by 1 base and 2 bases, with 9 bases remaining between them. Germline assignment: CDR1 SGHTA and CDR2 FQGNSA. The CDR3 contains 15 residues. The DNA of the CDR3 is TGTGCCAGCAGCTTAGGCCTCGAGCCCAAAAACATTCAGTACTTC. Its protein product is CASSLGLEPKNIQYF.

The genes are TRBV28 and TRBJ2-5; D is possibly TRBD1 (6 bases). CDR3 length: 14 amino acids. CDR1 is MDHEN, CDR2 SYDVKM, per germline. Trimming cost V 5 bases and J 4 bases, with 14 bases left between them. The CDR3 coding sequence is TGTGCCAGCAGTCTCTGGGGACAATCAGAGACCCAGTACTTC. It codes for CASSLWGQSETQYF.

The chain is built from TRBV6-1 and TRBJ2-3; 7 positions agree with TRBD2. With 4 bases clipped from V and 4 bases from J, the junction kept 11 bases outside the gene matches. The length of the CDR3 is 16 residues. Germline V CDR1 and CDR2: MNHNS, SASEGT. The CDR3 loop reads CASSGRPRAGSDTQYF. As DNA, the CDR3 is TGTGCCAGCAGTGGGAGGCCCCGAGCGGGATCAGATACGCAGTATTTT.

This sequence joins TRBV28 and TRBJ1-6, with 7 bases lining up with TRBD1. The germline V gene has CDR1 MDHEN and CDR2 SYDVKM. J gave up 8 bases and V 5 bases, and 9 bases lay outside the gene matches. The CDR3 consists of 15 residues. CDR3 sequence reads: CASSPIGQVYSPLHF. CDR3 nucleotides: TGTGCCAGCAGTCCAATAGGACAGGTTTATTCACCCCTCCACTTT. The full variable domain, its missing parts supplied by reference TRBV28 and TRBJ1-6, is DVKVTQSSRYLVKRTGEKVFLECVQDMDHENMFWYRQDPGLGLRLIYFSYDVKMKEKGDIPEGYSVSREKKERFSLILESASTNQTSMYLCASSPIGQVYSPLHFGNGTRLTVT.

The rearrangement joins TRBV9 to TRBJ1-2, with unresolved D. From germline, CDR1 is SGDLS and CDR2 YYNGEE. The V and J ends lost 2 bases and 3 bases respectively, with 11 bases between them. This CDR3 comprises 14 residues. This chain's CDR3 is CASSVSPMDYGYTF. In nucleotides, the CDR3 is TGTGCCAGCAGCGTTAGCCCAATGGACTATGGCTACACCTTC.

The chain has TRBV7-3 and TRBJ2-7, with D possibly TRBD1 on 6 matching bases. Germline CDR1 reads SGHTA; CDR2 reads FQGTGA. This CDR3 contains 13 residues. V lost 1 base and J 7 bases, leaving 11 bases between the germline ends. The CDR3 DNA reads TGTGCCAGCAGCTTAATGGGGGCCGGGGAGCAGTACTTC. It yields the protein CASSLMGAGEQYF.

J is TRBJ2-3 and V is TRBV19; D remains unclear. The CDR3 consists of 13 residues. The germline CDR1 and CDR2 sequences are LNHDA and SQIVND (reference sequence). V lost 5 bases and J lost 0, with 6 bases in between. The DNA of the CDR3 is TGTGCCAGTAGTCCCGATAGCACAGATACGCAGTATTTT. This codes for CASSPDSTDTQYF.

With regard to this clone: Other DNA sequences from this sample encode an identical CDR3 as well. V and J are TRBV18 and TRBJ1-2, with D possibly matching TRBD1 (5 bases). The CDR3 length is 14 residues. Between the trimmed V and J ends, which lost 2 bases and 2 bases, there was a span of 9 bases. Germline assignment: CDR1 KGHSH and CDR2 LQKENI. The CDR3 here is CASSPTGDNYGYTF. CDR3 DNA sequence: TGTGCCAGCTCACCAACAGGAGACAACTATGGCTACACCTTC.

The gene calls are TRBV2 and TRBJ1-1; TRBD1 might be the D (6 bases). This CDR3 spans 14 amino acids. V shed 7 bases and J shed 2 bases, with 14 bases lying between them. The germline CDR1 and CDR2 sequences are SNHLY and FYNNEI. The CDR3 region is CASNMEGENTEAFF. CDR3 DNA sequence: TGTGCCAGCAACATGGAGGGGGAAAACACTGAAGCTTTCTTT.

This clone was seen just once. Other nucleotide sequences from this sample produce the same CDR3. The chain carries TRBV7-3 and TRBJ1-1; D uncertain. The germline V gene has CDR1 SGHTA and CDR2 FQGTGA. V dropped 5 bases and J dropped 1 base, with 8 bases sitting between them. The CDR3 runs 13 residues. CDR3 DNA: TGTGCCAGCAGCCTAGGGCAGAACACTGAAGCTTTCTTT. It is translated as CASSLGQNTEAFF.

The V and J genes are TRBV5-4 and TRBJ1-2; D is perhaps TRBD1 (5 bases). The CDR3 sequence is 16 residues long. V gave up 2 bases and J gave up 4 bases, with 18 bases separating them. Germline lookup yields CDR1 SGHNT and CDR2 YYREEE (reference sequence). In DNA, the CDR3 is TGTGCCAGCAGCTTTGGAGGGGCAGAGACCAGCTATGGCTACACCTTC. Protein product: CASSFGGAETSYGYTF. Drawing the rest from reference TRBV5-4 and TRBJ1-2, the complete variable domain is ETGVTQSPTHLIKTRGQQVTLRCSSQSGHNTVSWYQQALGQGPQFIFQYYREEENGRGNFPPRFSGLQFPNYSSELNVNALELDDSALYLCASSFGGAETSYGYTFGSGTRLTVV.

This chain connects TRBV28 to TRBJ1-3; no clear D gene. CDR3 length equals 16 residues. Germline CDR1 MDHEN, CDR2 SYDVKM. V lost 0 bases and J 3 bases, leaving 12 bases between the germline ends. The CDR3 sequence is CASSLWRAGVGNTIYF. CDR3 nucleotides: TGTGCCAGCAGTTTATGGAGGGCTGGCGTTGGAAACACCATATATTTT. Full variable domain (rest looked up from reference TRBV28 and TRBJ1-3): DVKVTQSSRYLVKRTGEKVFLECVQDMDHENMFWYRQDPGLGLRLIYFSYDVKMKEKGDIPEGYSVSREKKERFSLILESASTNQTSMYLCASSLWRAGVGNTIYFGEGSWLTVV.

Worth noting for this clone: Other nucleotide sequences from this sample produce the same CDR3. V usage is TRBV5-1 and J usage is TRBJ2-1, with 10 nucleotides matching TRBD2. The CDR3 totals 16 residues. Germline V gives CDR1 SGHRS, CDR2 YFSETQ. Germline trimming cut 0 bases from V and 3 bases from J; bases unmatched to any gene: 3. CDR3 residues: CASSLVPSGSYNEQFF. DNA of the CDR3: TGCGCCAGCAGCTTGGTGCCTAGCGGGAGCTACAATGAGCAGTTCTTC.

Notes on this clone: Other DNA sequences of this sample code for an identical CDR3. The rearrangement uses TRBV29-1 and TRBJ2-3, with D possibly matching TRBD1 (6 bases). CDR3 length equals 13 residues. Per the germline V gene, CDR1 is SQVTM and CDR2 is ANQGSEA. V lost 4 bases and J lost 2, with 10 bases in between. CDR3 DNA sequence: TGCAGCGTTGGACAGGTTCTCACAGATACGCAGTATTTT. Encoded protein: CSVGQVLTDTQYF.

The chain links TRBV6-1 to TRBJ1-1, with TRBD1 as a possible D gene (5 bases). The ends were cut back, 5 bases at V and 11 bases at J, with 18 bases in the middle. This CDR3 region has 13 residues. Looked up from germline, CDR1 is MNHNS and CDR2 is SASEGT. In DNA, the CDR3 is TGTGCCAGCAGTCCCACCTTAGGGGATGTGGCTTTCTTT. It encodes CASSPTLGDVAFF.

This sequence joins TRBV18 and TRBJ1-1; the D is unclear. Germline V lookup: CDR1 KGHSH, CDR2 LQKENI. Deletions cut 8 bases from V and 1 base from J, with 11 bases between. The CDR3 totals 13 residues. The CDR3 bases are TGTGCCAGCACCGTGCGGGGGAACACTGAAGCTTTCTTT. Translation gives CASTVRGNTEAFF.

As for this clone: Other DNA sequences in the sample encode the same CDR3. The chain is built from TRBV7-3 and TRBJ2-2; D remains unclear. Germline assignment: CDR1 SGHTA and CDR2 FQGTGA. This CDR3 has 14 amino acids. Trimming pared 3 bases from V and 0 bases from J, leaving 5 bases between. The CDR3 sequence: CASSLTTNTGELFF. The CDR3 region has the DNA TGTGCCAGCAGCTTGACAACGAACACCGGGGAGCTGTTTTTT. The variable domain in full, completed from reference TRBV7-3 and TRBJ2-2, reads GAGVSQTPSNKVTEKGKYVELRCDPISGHTALYWYRQSLGQGPEFLIYFQGTGAADDSGLPNDRFFAVRPEGSVSTLKIQRTERGDSAVYLCASSLTTNTGELFFGEGSRLTVL.

The chain is built from TRBV5-5 and TRBJ1-3, with a weak D call TRBD1 (6 bases). Germline CDR1 SGHKS, CDR2 YYEKEE (reference sequence). V lost 2 bases to trimming and J lost 0 bases, with 15 bases between them. The CDR3 runs to 17 residues. The CDR3 region has the DNA TGTGCCAGCAGCTTCGGGGGCCCAACGAGCTCTGGAAACACCATATATTTT. It translates to CASSFGGPTSSGNTIYF.